Shown below are 2 T cell receptor beta chains from a single sample sequenced in a study of cytomegalovirus exposure and HLA in healthy donors. PCR primers comprised 60 Vbeta and 13 Jbeta primers. Clones were read by immunoSEQ multiplex PCR, and TCRdb kept only the in-frame ones, dropping some. The top ten clones hold around 10% of a sample with tens of thousands of clones, about three quarters of them seen once. The sequenced material came from PBMCs. The receptors come from a woman aged 40 to 50 in good health and CMV-seropositive.

This chain connects TRBV5-4 to TRBJ1-2; 9 bases are shared with TRBD1. Germline lookup yields CDR1 SGHNT and CDR2 YYREEE (reference sequence). The CDR3 spans 13 residues. Trimming cost V 6 bases and J 4 bases; bases outside gene matches: 4. The CDR3 region is CASTGQGIYGYTF. The DNA for the CDR3 is TGTGCCAGCACGGGACAGGGAATCTATGGCTACACCTTC. Complete variable domain (other parts from reference TRBV5-4 and TRBJ1-2): ETGVTQSPTHLIKTRGQQVTLRCSSQSGHNTVSWYQQALGQGPQFIFQYYREEENGRGNFPPRFSGLQFPNYSSELNVNALELDDSALYLCASTGQGIYGYTFGSGTRLTVV.

The gene calls are TRBV6-1 and TRBJ1-1; D gene uncertain. The CDR3 loop spans 14 amino acids. Trimming removed 8 bases at V and 10 bases at J, with 23 bases between. Germline V gives CDR1 MNHNS, CDR2 SASEGT. As DNA, the CDR3 is TGTGCCAGCCGGCCCGAGGTTCATTTAACCGGAGCTTTCTTT. Protein: CASRPEVHLTGAFF.